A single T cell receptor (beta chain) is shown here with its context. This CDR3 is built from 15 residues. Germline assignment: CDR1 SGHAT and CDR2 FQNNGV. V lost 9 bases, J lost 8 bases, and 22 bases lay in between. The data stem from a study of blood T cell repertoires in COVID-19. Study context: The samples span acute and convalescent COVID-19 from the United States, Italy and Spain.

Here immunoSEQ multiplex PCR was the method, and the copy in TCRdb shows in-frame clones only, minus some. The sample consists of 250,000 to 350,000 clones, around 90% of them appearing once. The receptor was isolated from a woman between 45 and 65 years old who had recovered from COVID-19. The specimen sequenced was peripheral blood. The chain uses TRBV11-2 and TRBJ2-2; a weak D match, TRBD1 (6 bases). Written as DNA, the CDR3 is TGTGCCAGTAGCCCAGGGGCCAGTTCCGGAGGGGAGCTGTTTTTT. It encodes CASSPGASSGGELFF.